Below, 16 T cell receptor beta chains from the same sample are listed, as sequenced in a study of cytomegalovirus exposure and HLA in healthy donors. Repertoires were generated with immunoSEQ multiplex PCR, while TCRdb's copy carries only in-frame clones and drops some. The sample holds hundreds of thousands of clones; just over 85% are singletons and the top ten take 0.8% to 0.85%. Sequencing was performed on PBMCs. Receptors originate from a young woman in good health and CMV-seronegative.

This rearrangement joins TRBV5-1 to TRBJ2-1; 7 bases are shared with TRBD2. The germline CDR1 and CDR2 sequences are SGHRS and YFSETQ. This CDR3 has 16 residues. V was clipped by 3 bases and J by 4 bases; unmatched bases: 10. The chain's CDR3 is CASSSTSERPYNEQFF. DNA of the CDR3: TGCGCCAGCAGCTCTACTAGCGAGAGGCCGTACAATGAGCAGTTCTTC.

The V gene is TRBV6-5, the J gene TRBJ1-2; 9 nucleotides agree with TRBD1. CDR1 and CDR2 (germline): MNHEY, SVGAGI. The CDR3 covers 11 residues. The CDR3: CATDRGDGYTF. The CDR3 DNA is TGTGCAACGGACAGGGGAGATGGCTACACCTTC.

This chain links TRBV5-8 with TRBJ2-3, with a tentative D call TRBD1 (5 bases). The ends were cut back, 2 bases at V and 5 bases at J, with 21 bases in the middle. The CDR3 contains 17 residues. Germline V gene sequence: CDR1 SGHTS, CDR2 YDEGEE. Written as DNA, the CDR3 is TGTGCCAGCAGCTTCAGACAGTTAATGCCGCCAGAAGATACGCAGTATTTT. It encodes CASSFRQLMPPEDTQYF.

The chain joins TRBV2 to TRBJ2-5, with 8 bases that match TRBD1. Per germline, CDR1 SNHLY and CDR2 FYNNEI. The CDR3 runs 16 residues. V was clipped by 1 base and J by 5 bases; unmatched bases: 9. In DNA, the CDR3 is TGTGCCAGCAGTGAAGGCGAAGGCAGGGGGCGGGAGACCCAGTACTTC. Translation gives CASSEGEGRGRETQYF.

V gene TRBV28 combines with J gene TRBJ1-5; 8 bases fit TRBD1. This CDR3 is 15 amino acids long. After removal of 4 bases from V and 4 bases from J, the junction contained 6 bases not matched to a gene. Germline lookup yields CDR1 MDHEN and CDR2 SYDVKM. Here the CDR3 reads CASSSPDRVNQPQHF. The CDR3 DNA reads TGTGCCAGCAGTTCCCCGGACAGGGTAAATCAGCCCCAGCATTTT. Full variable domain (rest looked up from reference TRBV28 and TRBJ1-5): DVKVTQSSRYLVKRTGEKVFLECVQDMDHENMFWYRQDPGLGLRLIYFSYDVKMKEKGDIPEGYSVSREKKERFSLILESASTNQTSMYLCASSSPDRVNQPQHFGDGTRLSIL.

The CDR3 spells CAWSRGPLQPQHF. The DNA for the CDR3 is TGTGCCTGGAGTAGGGGGCCTCTTCAGCCCCAGCATTTT. The chain recombines TRBV30 with TRBJ1-5, with 7 bases matching TRBD1. This CDR3 is built from 13 residues. With V trimmed by 2 bases and J by 6 bases, 4 bases remained unmatched. Germline V gene sequence: CDR1 GTSNPN, CDR2 SVGIG (reference sequence).

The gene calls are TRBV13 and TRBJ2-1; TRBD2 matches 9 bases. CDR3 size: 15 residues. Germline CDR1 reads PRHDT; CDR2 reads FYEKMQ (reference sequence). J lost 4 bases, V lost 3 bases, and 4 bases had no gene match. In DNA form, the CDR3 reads TGTGCCAGCAGCTTGCGGACTAGCGTATACAATGAGCAGTTCTTC. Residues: CASSLRTSVYNEQFF.

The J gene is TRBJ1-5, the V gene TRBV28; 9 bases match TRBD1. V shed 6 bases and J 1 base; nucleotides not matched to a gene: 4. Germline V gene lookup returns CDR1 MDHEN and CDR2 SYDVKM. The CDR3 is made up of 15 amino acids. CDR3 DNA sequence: TGTGCCAGCAGGCCCGGACAGGGGAGCAATCAGCCCCAGCATTTT. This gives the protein CASRPGQGSNQPQHF.

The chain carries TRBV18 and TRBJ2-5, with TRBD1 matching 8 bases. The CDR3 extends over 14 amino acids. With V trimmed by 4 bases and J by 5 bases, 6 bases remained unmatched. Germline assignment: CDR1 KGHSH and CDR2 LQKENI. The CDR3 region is CASSLGTGGETQYF. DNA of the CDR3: TGTGCCAGCTCACTAGGGACAGGCGGGGAGACCCAGTACTTC.

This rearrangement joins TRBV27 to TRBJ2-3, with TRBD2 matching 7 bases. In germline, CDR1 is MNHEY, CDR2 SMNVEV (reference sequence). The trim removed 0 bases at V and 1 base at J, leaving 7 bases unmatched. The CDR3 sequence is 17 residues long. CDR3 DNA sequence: TGTGCCAGCAGTTTATCGATGCGCCTAGCGGGCACAGATACGCAGTATTTT. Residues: CASSLSMRLAGTDTQYF.

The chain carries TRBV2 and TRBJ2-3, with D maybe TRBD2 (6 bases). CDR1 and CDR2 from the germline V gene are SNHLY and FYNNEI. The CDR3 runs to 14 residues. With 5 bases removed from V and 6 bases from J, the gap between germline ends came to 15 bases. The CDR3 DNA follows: TGTGCCAGCAGTTCTTTTGTAGCGGTGGATACGCAGTATTTT. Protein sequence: CASSSFVAVDTQYF.

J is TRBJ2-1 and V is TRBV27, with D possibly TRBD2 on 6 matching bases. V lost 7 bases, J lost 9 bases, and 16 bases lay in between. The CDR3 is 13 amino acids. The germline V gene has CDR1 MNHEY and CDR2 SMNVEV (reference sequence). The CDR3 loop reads CASIHLARGEQFF. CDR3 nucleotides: TGTGCCAGCATTCATCTAGCGCGGGGTGAGCAGTTCTTC.

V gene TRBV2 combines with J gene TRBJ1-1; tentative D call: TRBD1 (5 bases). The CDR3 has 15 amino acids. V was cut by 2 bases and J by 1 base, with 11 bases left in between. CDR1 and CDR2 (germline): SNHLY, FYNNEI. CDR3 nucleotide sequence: TGTGCCAGCAGTGAAAGTAGGGGCTGGAACACTGAAGCTTTCTTT. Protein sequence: CASSESRGWNTEAFF.

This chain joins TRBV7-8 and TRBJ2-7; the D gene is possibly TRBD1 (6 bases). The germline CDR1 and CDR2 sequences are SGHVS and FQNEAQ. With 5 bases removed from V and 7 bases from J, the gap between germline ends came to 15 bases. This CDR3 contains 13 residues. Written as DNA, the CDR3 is TGTGCCAGCAGCCAGGGACAACTACTAGAGCAGTACTTC. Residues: CASSQGQLLEQYF.

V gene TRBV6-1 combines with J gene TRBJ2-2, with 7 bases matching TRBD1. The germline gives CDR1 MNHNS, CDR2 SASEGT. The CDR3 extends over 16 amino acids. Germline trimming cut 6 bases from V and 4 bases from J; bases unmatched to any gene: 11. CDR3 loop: CASSENRGLLTGELFF. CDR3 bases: TGTGCCAGCAGCGAAAACAGGGGATTGCTCACCGGGGAGCTGTTTTTT.

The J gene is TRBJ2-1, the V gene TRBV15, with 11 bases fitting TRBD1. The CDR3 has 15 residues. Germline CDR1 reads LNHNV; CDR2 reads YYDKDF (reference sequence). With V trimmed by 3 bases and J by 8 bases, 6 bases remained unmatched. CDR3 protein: CATSSGQGARYEQFF. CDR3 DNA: TGTGCCACCAGCAGCGGACAGGGGGCGCGATATGAGCAGTTCTTC.